The T cell receptor beta chain described here comes from a study of blood T cells in healthy people across ages (dated by TCRdb to about 2015). Broadly, across the study: In model experiments, template switching captured about one uniquely barcoded TCR beta cDNA molecule for every two T cells. Using deep sequencing normalized with unique cDNA molecular identifiers, the study measured how TCR beta repertoire diversity changes with age. Four age groups were formed from the donors: young (average 16 years), middle-aged (approximately 41), aged (62) and long-lived (82). To avoid experimental bias, donors of different ages were spread randomly across the sequencing lanes. For two donors (one aged 18 to 30 and one aged 80 or older), the study analyzed two additional independent replicas of 1 million unique cDNA reads from the same blood draw.

Library method: 5' RACE. Data came from an Illumina HiSeq 2500. A second PCR of roughly 7 to 11 cycles was performed with a sample-barcoded 5' primer and a J-beta primer mix. Each TCR beta cDNA molecule received a unique molecular identifier from a template-switch 5' adaptor carrying 12 random nucleotides. Each sample yielded at least 2.5 million CDR3-containing paired-end reads. All of the RNA was converted into first-strand cDNA using the Mint cDNA synthesis kit, with a TRBC-specific oligonucleotide serving as the primer. Following uracil-DNA glycosylase treatment, all cDNA underwent a first 18-cycle PCR with the universal primers M1SS and BC2_uni_R. Per the authors' processing: Each sample was normalized by randomly selecting 1 million high-quality reads, each carrying a distinct molecular identifier. Instead of being binned into consensus sequences, reads that shared molecular identifiers were thrown out. MiTCR, run with a Q25 quality threshold and the strictest error-elimination algorithm, handled CDR3 identification, clonotype clustering and error correction. A nonparametric unseen species model using Euler transformation provided a lower-bound estimate of total TCR beta diversity. TCRdb passed the public sequencing reads through fastp at Q25 and MiXCR, retaining productive beta sequences. Under each unique CDR3 protein, matching rows form one entry showing the most common genes and DNA. Here the V and J calls rest on TCRdb's processing, not on the authors' analysis. The sample table holds more than 700,000 distinct CDR3 sequences, of which about 53% were seen once. The ten largest account for about two fifths of the sample.

On this clonotype itself: This receptor's antigen is unknown. Within one base of it there is no much larger clone, and no base qualities were kept.

The paper as a whole reports these results and caveats: Because profiling used bulk unsorted PBMCs, naive and antigen-experienced compartments could not be compared conclusively. The percentage of naive T cells measured by flow cytometry correlated strongly with observed TCR beta diversity. Because the CMV infection status of the donors was unknown, age-related changes in expanded clonotypes may potentially have been confounded. As age increased, observed TCR beta diversity per million T cells dropped in a roughly linear way, and a significant reduction was already evident by age 40. Compared with the aged group, the long-lived group had more naive CD4+ T cells, fewer expanded clones and increased TCR diversity, suggesting age selection. Total diversity estimates from one million sequenced T cells were considered lower bounds and underestimates.

The CDR3 holds 14 amino acids from the cysteine to the phenylalanine. Of the read, only the CDR3 DNA is kept; its 42 bases are in frame from base 1. Cut back by 3 bases and 2 bases, the V and J ends lie 14 bases apart. The germline V gene (reference sequence) gives CDR1 as DFQATT and CDR2 as SNEGSKA. The donors were some 36 Caucasian individuals from Russia, aged about 6 to 95 years, who were systemically healthy. Each donor gave ten milliliters of peripheral blood, drawn into EDTA-treated Vacutainer tubes. PBMCs were isolated by Ficoll-Paque density-gradient centrifugation, with at least 6 million obtained per sample. Total RNA, at least 6 micrograms per sample, was extracted from PBMCs with Trizol reagent. Naive CD45RAhigh/CD27high T cell percentages were measured by flow cytometry on a PBMC aliquot from every donor.

This chain is built from TRBV20-1 and TRBJ2-7; a tentative D call is TRBD1 (6 bases match). This TCR was recovered from an elderly man in good health. Sequencing used blood. The sequence in DNA is TGCAGTGCTAGGCAGGGGCGAGAACCCTACGAGCAGTACTTC. This sequence encodes CSARQGREPYEQYF.